What follows are 9 T cell receptor beta chains derived from one specimen sequenced in a study of blood T cells in healthy people across ages (dated by TCRdb to 2015 to 2017). Libraries were made using 5' RACE. TCRdb lists the instrument as Illumina HiSeq 2500. The second PCR ran for about 6 to 11 cycles and used a J-beta primer mix along with a sample-barcoded 5' primer. In-frame beta chains were kept once TCRdb had trimmed the public reads at Q25 with fastp and called clones with MiXCR. Rows with a matching CDR3 protein are joined into one entry that keeps the most common DNA and genes. A total of about 600,000 distinct CDR3 sequences appear in this sample, around 48% of them only once. The ten largest clones represent 20% to 25% of the sample. Sequencing input: blood. The origin of the receptors is a man older than 75 in good health.

This clonotype turned up a few times. This chain uses TRBV5-1 with TRBJ2-1; a possible D gene is TRBD1 (7 bases). Germline CDR1 is SGHRS and CDR2 is YFSETQ. The CDR3 is 15 amino acids. Deletions cut 2 bases from V and 7 bases from J, with 16 bases between. CDR3 sequence reads: CASSFLTGRRNEQFF. The CDR3 bases are TGCGCCAGCAGCTTTTTGACAGGGAGGAGGAATGAGCAGTTCTTC.

As for this clonotype: This may be a read error: a much more frequent sequence differs by one nucleotide. This chain uses TRBV6-6 with TRBJ2-4; unclear D gene. Germline loops: CDR1 MNHNY, CDR2 SVGAGI (reference sequence). V shed 9 bases and J shed 0 bases, with 9 bases lying between them. The CDR3 is 13 amino acids. Written as DNA, the CDR3 is TGTGCCAGTCGGGTAGTAGCCAAAAACATTCAGTACTTC. As protein: CASRVVAKNIQYF.

This rearrangement joins TRBV7-2 to TRBJ1-2; TRBD1 matches at 7 bases. Germline V lookup: CDR1 SGHTA, CDR2 FQGNSA. J lost 0 bases, V lost 5 bases, and 6 bases had no gene match. The CDR3 contains 15 residues. The CDR3 is CASSLGTETNYGYTF. The CDR3 region has the DNA TGTGCCAGCAGCCTAGGGACAGAAACTAACTATGGCTACACCTTC.

The chain links TRBV5-1 to TRBJ1-2; 9 bases are a match to TRBD1. Per germline, CDR1 SGHRS and CDR2 YFSETQ. V trimming: 4 bases; J trimming: 4 bases; junction bases outside the gene matches: 8. This CDR3 is built from 15 residues. CDR3 sequence: CASSPSTGGSYGYTF. CDR3 DNA: TGCGCCAGCAGCCCTTCGACAGGGGGTAGCTATGGCTACACCTTC.

This clonotype was recorded a few times. The gene calls are TRBV7-2 and TRBJ2-7, with D possibly being TRBD2 (5 bases). The CDR3 runs to 13 residues. Germline CDR1 is SGHTA and CDR2 is FQGNSA. Trimming stripped 7 bases from V and 6 bases from J, with 16 bases between. The CDR3 reads CASTQGGFSEQYF. CDR3 nucleotides: TGTGCCAGCACCCAAGGCGGGTTTTCCGAGCAGTACTTC.

The chain combines TRBV5-1 with TRBJ1-1; no clear D gene. The CDR3 consists of 13 residues. CDR1 and CDR2 from the germline V gene are SGHRS and YFSETQ. Trimming cost V 5 bases and J 0 bases, with 8 bases left between them. In DNA, the CDR3 is TGCGCCAGCAGAATTATACTGAACACTGAAGCTTTCTTT. This encodes CASRIILNTEAFF.

This clonotype was seen many times. The J gene is TRBJ2-1, the V gene TRBV6-5; D may be TRBD2 (7 bases). The CDR3 has 12 amino acids. Germline V gene data show CDR1 as MNHEY and CDR2 as SVGAGI. The V and J ends lost 5 bases and 9 bases respectively, with 11 bases between them. DNA for the CDR3: TGTGCCAGCAGTAGGGGGGGAGGTGAGCAGTTCTTC. Amino acid sequence: CASSRGGGEQFF.

The rearrangement uses TRBV5-1 and TRBJ2-3, with 12 bases that match TRBD2. The CDR3 runs to 17 residues. Germline values: CDR1 SGHRS, CDR2 YFSETQ. V lost 1 base to trimming and J lost 1 base; unmatched junction nucleotides: 4. The CDR3 DNA sequence: TGCGCCAGCAGCTTGCGACTAGCGGGAGCGGGCACAGATACGCAGTATTTT. Its translation: CASSLRLAGAGTDTQYF.

The rearrangement uses TRBV2 and TRBJ1-2; D may be TRBD1 (6 bases). The CDR3 runs to 12 residues. Germline-derived CDR1 and CDR2 are SNHLY and FYNNEI. V was cut by 7 bases and J by 7 bases, with 13 bases left in between. The CDR3 loop is CASIKAGVGYTF. The CDR3 DNA reads as TGTGCCAGCATAAAGGCAGGGGTTGGCTACACCTTC.